This T cell receptor (beta chain) was identified during a study of blood T cell repertoires in COVID-19. Overall study context: From T cells, B-cell-depleted T cells, or PBMCs came the material, which was cDNA or gDNA.

The V end was cut by 9 bases, the J end by 5 bases, with 10 bases between. The CDR3 is 11 residues long. Germline CDR1 reads MNHEY; CDR2 reads SVGAGI. Authors' analysis steps: Using reference gene primer amplification, nucleated cell counts were estimated. Sequenced by immunoSEQ multiplex PCR; TCRdb stores in-frame clones only, minus some. V, J and clone size derive from that table, while D and trimming were established from the DNA sequence. The sample holds 120,000 to 150,000 clones, around 85% seen once. This clone was seen just once. Material for sequencing was peripheral blood. This TCR was sampled from a middle-aged woman with active or convalescent COVID-19. The gene calls are TRBV6-5 and TRBJ2-5, with TRBD1 as a possible D gene (5 bases). CDR3 protein: CARGPRETQYF. The CDR3 DNA is TGTGCCAGGGGGCCTCGGGAGACCCAGTACTTC.